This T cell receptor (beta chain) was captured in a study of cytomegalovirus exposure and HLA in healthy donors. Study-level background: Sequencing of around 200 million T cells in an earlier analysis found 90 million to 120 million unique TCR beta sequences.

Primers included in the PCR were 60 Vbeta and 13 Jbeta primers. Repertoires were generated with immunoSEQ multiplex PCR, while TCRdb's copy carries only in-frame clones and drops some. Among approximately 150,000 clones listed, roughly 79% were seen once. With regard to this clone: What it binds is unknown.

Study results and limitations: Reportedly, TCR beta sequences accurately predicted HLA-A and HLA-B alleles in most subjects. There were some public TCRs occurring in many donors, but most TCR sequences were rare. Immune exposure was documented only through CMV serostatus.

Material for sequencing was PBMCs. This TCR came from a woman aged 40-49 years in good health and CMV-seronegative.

The CDR3 bases are TGTGCCAGCAGCTTGGCCGCAGGGGCAGTGGCAGATACGCAGTATTTT. Protein sequence: CASSLAAGAVADTQYF. The chain couples TRBV5-8 to TRBJ2-3, with D perhaps TRBD1 (6 bases). This CDR3 region has 16 residues. CDR1 and CDR2 from the germline V gene are SGHTS and YDEGEE. V gave up 0 bases and J gave up 4 bases, with 15 bases separating them.